Presented here are 14 T cell receptor beta chains from one specimen sequenced in a study of long-term antiretroviral therapy in people with HIV (dated by TCRdb to 2022 to 2024). The immunoSEQ hsTCRB v3.0 assay was used at survey level resolution to sequence the TRB variable region. This immuneACCESS table, as held by TCRdb, lists in-frame sequences with V and J called but not all clones. Of the missing ones, under half trace to an unresolved V gene in checked studies; the others have no known cause. Present in this sample are 23,000 or so clones, 65% to 85% of which were seen just once. Roughly 16% of the sample belongs to the ten largest clones. Sequenced material: unsorted PBMCs, taken roughly 4.5 years after starting antiretroviral therapy. All receptors derive from a young man with HIV.

This chain links TRBV4-1 with TRBJ2-1; TRBD1 might be the D (6 bases). Between the trimmed V and J ends, which lost 4 bases and 8 bases, there was a span of 12 bases. The CDR3 runs to 13 residues. Per germline, CDR1 MGHRA and CDR2 YSYEKL. CDR3 sequence (DNA): TGCGCCAGCAGCCCATCAGGGGCCGATGAGCAGTTCTTC. It codes for CASSPSGADEQFF.

The V call is TRBV4-1, the J call TRBJ1-2, with D hard to call. The CDR3 totals 13 residues. The V gene's germline CDR1 is MGHRA and CDR2 YSYEKL. Trimming left V 0 bases short and J 2 bases short, with 4 bases between. Here the CDR3 reads CASSQEENYGYTF. In nucleotides, the CDR3 is TGCGCCAGCAGCCAAGAAGAAAACTATGGCTACACCTTC.

The chain has TRBV7-9 and TRBJ2-1, with 15 bases matching TRBD2. V shed 1 base and J 10 bases; nucleotides not matched to a gene: 8. Germline V gene sequence: CDR1 SEHNR, CDR2 FQNEAQ (reference sequence). CDR3 size: 17 residues. CDR3 sequence (DNA): TGTGCCAGCAGCTTAGATTCCCCGGGACTAGCGGGAGGCGAGCAGTTCTTC. Translated, it gives CASSLDSPGLAGGEQFF. Supplemented by reference TRBV7-9 and TRBJ2-1, the full variable domain reads DTGVSQNPRHKITKRGQNVTFRCDPISEHNRLYWYRQTLGQGPEFLTYFQNEAQLEKSRLLSDRFSAERPKGSFSTLEIQRTEQGDSAMYLCASSLDSPGLAGGEQFFGPGTRLTVL.

The rearrangement uses TRBV7-9 and TRBJ1-5, with D unclear. Germline CDR1 is SEHNR and CDR2 is FQNEAQ (reference sequence). The germline V and J ends were trimmed by 2 bases and 3 bases, with 2 bases remaining between them. This CDR3 has 12 amino acids. CDR3 sequence (DNA): TGTGCCAGCAGCTTAATCAATCAGCCCCAGCATTTT. Residues: CASSLINQPQHF.

This chain links TRBV6-1 with TRBJ1-3, with a weak D call TRBD1 (6 bases). V lost 6 bases and J 4 bases, leaving 16 bases between the germline ends. The CDR3 is 15 residues long. Germline assignment: CDR1 MNHNS and CDR2 SASEGT. The CDR3 is CASSSSGVAGNTIYF. In DNA form, the CDR3 reads TGTGCCAGCAGCTCCTCAGGGGTTGCCGGAAACACCATATATTTT.

The chain couples TRBV23-1 to TRBJ1-3; D call uncertain. TRBV23-1 is given ORF status, its function remaining uncertain. V lost 2 bases and J 0 bases, leaving 14 bases between the germline ends. The CDR3 sequence is 17 residues long. In DNA, the CDR3 is TGCGCCAGCAGTCAAGGGTGGGAGAAAAACTCTGGAAACACCATATATTTT. Amino acids: CASSQGWEKNSGNTIYF.

The chain couples TRBV19 to TRBJ2-1; 7 bases fit TRBD2. Germline V lookup: CDR1 LNHDA, CDR2 SQIVND (reference sequence). The CDR3 sequence is 13 residues long. J lost 8 bases, V lost 2 bases, and 3 bases had no gene match. CDR3 loop: CASSIWEGYEQFF. Written as DNA, the CDR3 is TGTGCCAGTAGTATATGGGAGGGGTATGAGCAGTTCTTC.

The CDR3 protein is CASSVPGSEETQYF. The CDR3 DNA reads as TGTGCCAGCAGTGTTCCCGGGAGTGAAGAGACCCAGTACTTC. The chain joins TRBV2 to TRBJ2-5; D perhaps matches TRBD2 (6 bases). There are 14 residues in the CDR3. The V and J ends lost 4 bases and 3 bases respectively, with 12 bases between them. Germline V gene data show CDR1 as SNHLY and CDR2 as FYNNEI.

This chain connects TRBV28 to TRBJ2-5, with 11 nucleotides matching TRBD2. Germline values: CDR1 MDHEN, CDR2 SYDVKM. Losses at the gene ends were 2 bases for V and 1 base for J; bases not matched to a gene: 12. The CDR3 has 19 amino acids. The CDR3, as DNA: TGTGCCAGCAGTTTAGGGGGGGTAGCGGGAGGGCCAGGCCAAGAGACCCAGTACTTC. This translates into CASSLGGVAGGPGQETQYF.

V usage is TRBV9 and J usage is TRBJ2-1, with D unclear. Per germline, CDR1 SGDLS and CDR2 YYNGEE. The CDR3 runs to 13 residues. Trimming shortened V by 4 bases and J by 4 bases, and 9 bases separated the two germline ends. The CDR3 spells CASSSANYNEQFF. The CDR3 DNA reads as TGTGCCAGCAGCTCGGCTAATTACAATGAGCAGTTCTTC.

The gene calls are TRBV18 and TRBJ1-1; D might be TRBD1 (6 bases). CDR1 is KGHSH, CDR2 LQKENI, per germline. V was pared by 3 bases and J by 1 base, with 12 bases between. The CDR3 is made up of 15 amino acids. The CDR3 reads CASSPATGPNTEAFF. CDR3 in DNA: TGTGCCAGCTCACCCGCAACAGGGCCGAACACTGAAGCTTTCTTT.

This clone was detected only a few times. In DNA, the CDR3 is TGTGCCAGCAGCTTAGAGTTGGGTCGAGGCTACACCTTC. Translating gives CASSLELGRGYTF. This chain links TRBV7-2 with TRBJ1-2; D is unclear. CDR3 length: 13 residues. V was cut by 1 base and J by 8 bases, with 11 bases left in between. CDR1 is SGHTA and CDR2 is FQGNSA in the germline V gene.

The CDR3, as DNA: TGTGCCAGCAGCGTAGGTCAGTTCGGAAACACCATATATTTT. Protein: CASSVGQFGNTIYF. This chain uses TRBV9 with TRBJ1-3; D not certain. V was shortened by 0 bases and J by 4 bases, with 8 bases between the two germline ends. This CDR3 contains 14 residues. Germline V gene sequence: CDR1 SGDLS, CDR2 YYNGEE.

The chain links TRBV9 to TRBJ1-3; D remains unclear. Looked up from germline, CDR1 is SGDLS and CDR2 is YYNGEE. Between the trimmed V and J ends, which lost 2 bases and 0 bases, there was a span of 3 bases. The CDR3 covers 13 residues. CDR3 sequence (DNA): TGTGCCAGCAGCGTCGCCTCTGGAAACACCATATATTTT. Protein: CASSVASGNTIYF. Full variable domain (missing parts from reference TRBV9 and TRBJ1-3): DSGVTQTPKHLITATGQRVTLRCSPRSGDLSVYWYQQSLDQGLQFLIQYYNGEERAKGNILERFSAQQFPDLHSELNLSSLELGDSALYFCASSVASGNTIYFGEGSWLTVV.